What follows is one TCR beta chain and its context. The V end was cut by 4 bases, the J end by 6 bases, with 15 bases between. This CDR3 is built from 14 residues. In germline, CDR1 is SGHDT, CDR2 YYEEEE. The sample is drawn from a study of blood T cell repertoires in COVID-19. Methods used by the authors: Estimated nucleated cell counts came from reference gene primer amplification. Clones were read by immunoSEQ multiplex PCR, and TCRdb kept only the in-frame ones, dropping some. V, J and clone size are taken as reported in that table, and D and trimming were inferred from the DNA itself. Altogether approximately 180,000 clones are present, over 75% being singletons, with the ten largest covering about 26%.

The chain joins TRBV5-6 to TRBJ2-3; tentatively, D is TRBD2 (5 bases). The sample comprised peripheral blood. This clonotype was sampled from a woman aged 70-85 years with acute or convalescent COVID-19. CDR3 protein: CASSVQRGWDTQYF. The CDR3 DNA follows: TGTGCCAGCAGCGTCCAGCGAGGGTGGGATACGCAGTATTTT.